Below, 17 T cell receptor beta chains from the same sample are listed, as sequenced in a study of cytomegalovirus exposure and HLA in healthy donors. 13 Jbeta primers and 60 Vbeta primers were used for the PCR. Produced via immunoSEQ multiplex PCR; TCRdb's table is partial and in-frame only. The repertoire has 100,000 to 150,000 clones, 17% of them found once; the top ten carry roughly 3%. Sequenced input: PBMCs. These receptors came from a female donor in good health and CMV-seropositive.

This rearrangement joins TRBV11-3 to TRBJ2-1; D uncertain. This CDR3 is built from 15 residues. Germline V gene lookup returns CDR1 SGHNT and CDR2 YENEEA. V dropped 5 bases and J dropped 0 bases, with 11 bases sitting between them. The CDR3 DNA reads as TGTGCCAGCAGCCCAGTAGCCGGCTCCTACAATGAGCAGTTCTTC. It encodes CASSPVAGSYNEQFF.

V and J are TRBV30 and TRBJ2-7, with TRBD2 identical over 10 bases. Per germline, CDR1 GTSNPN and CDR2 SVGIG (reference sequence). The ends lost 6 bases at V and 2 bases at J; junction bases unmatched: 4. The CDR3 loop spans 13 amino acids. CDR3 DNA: TGTGCCTGCCAGCGGGAGGGGACCTACGAGCAGTACTTC. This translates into CACQREGTYEQYF. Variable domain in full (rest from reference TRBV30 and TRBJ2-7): SQTIHQWPATLVQPVGSPLSLECTVEGTSNPNLYWYRQAAGRGLQLLFYSVGIGQISSEVPQNLSASRPQDRQFILSSKKLLLSDSGFYLCACQREGTYEQYFGPGTRLTVT.

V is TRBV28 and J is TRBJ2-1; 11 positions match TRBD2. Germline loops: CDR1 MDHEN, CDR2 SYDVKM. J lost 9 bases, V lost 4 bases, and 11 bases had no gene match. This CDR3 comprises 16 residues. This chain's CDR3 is CASSSPLAGGLAEQFF. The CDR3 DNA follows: TGTGCCAGCAGTTCCCCCCTAGCGGGAGGTCTGGCTGAGCAGTTCTTC.

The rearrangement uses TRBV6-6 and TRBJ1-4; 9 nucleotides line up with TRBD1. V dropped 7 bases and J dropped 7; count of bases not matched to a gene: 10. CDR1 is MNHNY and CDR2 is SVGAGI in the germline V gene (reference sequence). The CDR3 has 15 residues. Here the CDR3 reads CASTPRGTGSEKLFF. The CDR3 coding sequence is TGTGCCAGCACCCCTAGGGGGACAGGGAGTGAAAAACTGTTTTTT.

CDR3 region: CAISEGQGGNQPQHF. CDR3 nucleotides: TGTGCCATCAGTGAGGGGCAGGGCGGCAATCAGCCCCAGCATTTT. The genes are TRBV10-3 and TRBJ1-5; weak D call: TRBD1 (5 bases). V was pared by 2 bases and J by 2 bases, with 10 bases between. Per the germline V gene, CDR1 is ENHRY and CDR2 is SYGVKD. This CDR3 region has 15 residues.

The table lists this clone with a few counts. CDR3 coding DNA: TGTGCCAGCAGTTACTCCGAACAGACGTACGCCTACGAGCAGTACTTC. Protein: CASSYSEQTYAYEQYF. The chain carries TRBV6-5 and TRBJ2-7; unclear D gene. V lost 0 bases to trimming and J lost 2 bases, with 14 bases between them. CDR3 length equals 16 residues. CDR1 MNHEY and CDR2 SVGAGI come from the germline V gene.

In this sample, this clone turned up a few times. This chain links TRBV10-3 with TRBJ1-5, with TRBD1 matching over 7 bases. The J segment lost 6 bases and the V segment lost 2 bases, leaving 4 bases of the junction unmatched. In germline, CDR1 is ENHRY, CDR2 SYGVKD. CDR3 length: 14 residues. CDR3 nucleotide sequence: TGTGCCATCAGTGAGCGACAGGGCGGTCAGCCCCAGCATTTT. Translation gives CAISERQGGQPQHF.

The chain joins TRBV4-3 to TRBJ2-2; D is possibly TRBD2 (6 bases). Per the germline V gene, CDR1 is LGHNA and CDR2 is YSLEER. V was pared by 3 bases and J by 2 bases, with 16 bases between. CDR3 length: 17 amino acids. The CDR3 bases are TGCGCCAGCAGCCAGGAGTCGCTGGGACTTAACACCGGGGAGCTGTTTTTT. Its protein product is CASSQESLGLNTGELFF.

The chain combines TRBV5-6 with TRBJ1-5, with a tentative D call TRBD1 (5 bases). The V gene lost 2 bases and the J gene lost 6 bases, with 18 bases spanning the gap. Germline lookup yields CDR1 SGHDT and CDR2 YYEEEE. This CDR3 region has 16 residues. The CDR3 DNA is TGTGCCAGCAGCTTTTTTGGGCGTGGGGGGGGTCAGCCCCAGCATTTT. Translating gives CASSFFGRGGGQPQHF.

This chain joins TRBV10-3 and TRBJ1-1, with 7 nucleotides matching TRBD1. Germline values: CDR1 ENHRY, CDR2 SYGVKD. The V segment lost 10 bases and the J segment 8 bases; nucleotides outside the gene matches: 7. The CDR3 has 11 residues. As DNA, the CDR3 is TGTGCCACAAGTACAGGGGTCGAAGCTTTCTTT. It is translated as CATSTGVEAFF.

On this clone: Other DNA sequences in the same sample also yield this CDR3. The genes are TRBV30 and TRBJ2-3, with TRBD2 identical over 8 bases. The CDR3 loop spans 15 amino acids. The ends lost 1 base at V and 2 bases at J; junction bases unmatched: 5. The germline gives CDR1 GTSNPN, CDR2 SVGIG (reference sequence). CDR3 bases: TGTGCCTGGAGTGGAACTAGCGGATACACAGATACGCAGTATTTT. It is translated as CAWSGTSGYTDTQYF.

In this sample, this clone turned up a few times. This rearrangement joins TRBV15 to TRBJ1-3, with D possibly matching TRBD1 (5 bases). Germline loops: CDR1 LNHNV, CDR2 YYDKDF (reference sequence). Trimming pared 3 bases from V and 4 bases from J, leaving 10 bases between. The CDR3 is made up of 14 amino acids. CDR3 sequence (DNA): TGTGCCACCAGCAGGCAGGGTGCGGGAAACACCATATATTTT. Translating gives CATSRQGAGNTIYF.

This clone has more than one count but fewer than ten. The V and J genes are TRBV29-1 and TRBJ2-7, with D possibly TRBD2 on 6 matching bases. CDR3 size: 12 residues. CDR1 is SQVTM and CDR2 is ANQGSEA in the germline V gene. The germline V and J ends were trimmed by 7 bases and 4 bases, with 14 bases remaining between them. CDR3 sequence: CSAGLELYEQYF. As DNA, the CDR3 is TGCAGCGCGGGACTGGAGCTATACGAGCAGTACTTC.

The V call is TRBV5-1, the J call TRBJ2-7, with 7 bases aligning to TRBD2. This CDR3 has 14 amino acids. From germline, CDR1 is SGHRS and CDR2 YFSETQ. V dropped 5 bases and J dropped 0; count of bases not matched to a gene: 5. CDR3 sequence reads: CASRTGTTSYEQYF. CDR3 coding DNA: TGCGCCAGCAGAACCGGGACTACCTCCTACGAGCAGTACTTC.

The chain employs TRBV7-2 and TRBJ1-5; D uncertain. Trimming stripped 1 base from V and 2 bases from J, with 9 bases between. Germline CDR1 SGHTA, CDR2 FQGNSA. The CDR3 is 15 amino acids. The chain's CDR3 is CASSLVWGGNQPQHF. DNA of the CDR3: TGTGCCAGCAGCTTAGTGTGGGGAGGCAATCAGCCCCAGCATTTT.

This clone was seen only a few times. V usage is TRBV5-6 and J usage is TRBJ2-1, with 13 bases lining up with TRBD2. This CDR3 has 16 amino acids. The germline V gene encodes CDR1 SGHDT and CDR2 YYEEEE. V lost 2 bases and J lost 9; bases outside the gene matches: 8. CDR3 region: CASSFNLGLAGREQFF. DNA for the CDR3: TGTGCCAGCAGCTTCAACTTGGGACTAGCGGGGCGTGAGCAGTTCTTC. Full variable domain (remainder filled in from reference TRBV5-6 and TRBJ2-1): DAGVTQSPTHLIKTRGQQVTLRCSPKSGHDTVSWYQQALGQGPQFIFQYYEEEERQRGNFPDRFSGHQFPNYSSELNVNALLLGDSALYLCASSFNLGLAGREQFFGPGTRLTVL.

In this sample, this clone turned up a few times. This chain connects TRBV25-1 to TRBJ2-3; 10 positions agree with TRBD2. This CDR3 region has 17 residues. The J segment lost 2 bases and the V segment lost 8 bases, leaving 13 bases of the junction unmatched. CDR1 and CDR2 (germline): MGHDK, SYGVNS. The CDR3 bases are TGTGCCAGCTACACTAGCGGGGTGATTCTAGACACAGATACGCAGTATTTT. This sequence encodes CASYTSGVILDTDTQYF.